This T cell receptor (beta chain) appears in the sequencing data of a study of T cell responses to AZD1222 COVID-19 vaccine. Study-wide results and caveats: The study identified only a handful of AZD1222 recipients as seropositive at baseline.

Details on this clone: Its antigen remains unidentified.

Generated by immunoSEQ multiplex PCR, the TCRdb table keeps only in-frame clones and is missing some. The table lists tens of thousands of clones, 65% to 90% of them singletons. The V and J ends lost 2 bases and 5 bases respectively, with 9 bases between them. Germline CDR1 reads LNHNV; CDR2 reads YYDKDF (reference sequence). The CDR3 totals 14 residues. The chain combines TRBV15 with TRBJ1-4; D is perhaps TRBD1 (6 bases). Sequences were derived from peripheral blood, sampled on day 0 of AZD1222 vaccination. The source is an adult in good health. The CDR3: CATSRQGQNEKLFF. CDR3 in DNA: TGTGCCACCAGCAGACAGGGGCAAAATGAAAAACTGTTTTTT. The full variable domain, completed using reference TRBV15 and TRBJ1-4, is DAMVIQNPRYQVTQFGKPVTLSCSQTLNHNVMYWYQQKSSQAPKLLFHYYDKDFNNEADTPDNFQSRRPNTSFCFLDIRSPGLGDTAMYLCATSRQGQNEKLFFGSGTQLSVL.